The 18 T cell receptor beta chains listed next were all sequenced from one sample in a study of blood T cell repertoires in COVID-19. The data were produced by immunoSEQ multiplex PCR, yet TCRdb's version contains in-frame clones alone and is incomplete. The sample has under 200,000 clones; just over 90% are singletons. The sample comprised peripheral blood. These receptors came from a man younger than 35 with COVID-19, enrolled during active disease.

The V gene is TRBV4-1, the J gene TRBJ1-6; D not resolved. The germline V gene has CDR1 MGHRA and CDR2 YSYEKL. The length of the CDR3 is 12 residues. V lost 0 bases and J lost 11, with 5 bases in between. CDR3 region: CASSQESAPLHF. CDR3 bases: TGCGCCAGCAGCCAAGAGTCGGCACCCCTCCACTTT.

The V call is TRBV10-3, the J call TRBJ1-2; 7 nucleotides line up with TRBD1. Germline V gene sequence: CDR1 ENHRY, CDR2 SYGVKD. The CDR3 has 14 residues. V lost 3 bases and J lost 3; bases outside the gene matches: 4. For the CDR3, the DNA is TGTGCCATCAGTGAAGGGCAGGGGGACTATGGCTACACCTTC. Its protein product is CAISEGQGDYGYTF.

V is TRBV6-2 or TRBV6-3 and J is TRBJ2-3, with a weak D call TRBD2 (5 bases). The ends were cut back, 2 bases at V and 0 bases at J, with 6 bases in the middle. The germline gives CDR1 MNHEY, CDR2 SVGEGT. This CDR3 is 14 amino acids long. The CDR3 nucleotides are TGTGCCAGCAGTTACGCGGGTAGCACAGATACGCAGTATTTT. Its protein product is CASSYAGSTDTQYF.

This clone was seen once. The rearrangement links TRBV19 to TRBJ1-5, with 9 bases lining up with TRBD1. The V and J ends lost 6 bases and 6 bases, in that order; junction bases with no gene match: 3. The germline V gene encodes CDR1 LNHDA and CDR2 SQIVND (reference sequence). The CDR3 runs to 13 residues. The CDR3 DNA sequence: TGTGCCAGTAGGGGACAGGGAGTTCAGCCCCAGCATTTT. Translation: CASRGQGVQPQHF.

This clone has more than one count but fewer than ten. The chain carries TRBV7-2 and TRBJ2-5, with D possibly being TRBD2 (5 bases). The CDR3 consists of 13 residues. The germline V gene encodes CDR1 SGHTA and CDR2 FQGNSA. V lost 1 base, J lost 7 bases, and 10 bases lay in between. The CDR3 DNA follows: TGTGCCAGCAGCTTAGAGGTCGAGGGGACCCAGTACTTC. It specifies CASSLEVEGTQYF.

J is TRBJ2-1 and V is TRBV9, with 8 bases that match TRBD2. This CDR3 is built from 17 residues. In germline, CDR1 is SGDLS, CDR2 YYNGEE. The junction had 8 bases not matched to a gene; V was cut back by 3 bases and J by 0 bases. CDR3 nucleotides: TGTGCCAGCAGCGGGCCCCTAGCGGGTAGCTCCTACAATGAGCAGTTCTTC. Amino acid sequence: CASSGPLAGSSYNEQFF. The full variable domain, rest sourced from reference TRBV9 and TRBJ2-1, is DSGVTQTPKHLITATGQRVTLRCSPRSGDLSVYWYQQSLDQGLQFLIQYYNGEERAKGNILERFSAQQFPDLHSELNLSSLELGDSALYFCASSGPLAGSSYNEQFFGPGTRLTVL.

J is TRBJ1-1 and V is TRBV4-1, with D unclear. The ends were cut back, 1 base at V and 6 bases at J, with 12 bases in the middle. The CDR3 length is 14 residues. From germline, CDR1 is MGHRA and CDR2 YSYEKL. CDR3 sequence: CASSQVIGRAEAFF. The CDR3 DNA reads as TGCGCCAGCAGCCAAGTGATCGGGCGGGCTGAAGCTTTCTTT.

The chain combines TRBV6-5 with TRBJ1-5, with D possibly matching TRBD1 (5 bases). Germline CDR1 MNHEY, CDR2 SVGAGI. The V end was cut by 5 bases, the J end by 7 bases, with 15 bases between. The CDR3 is 14 residues long. Here the CDR3 DNA reads TGTGCCAGCAGTCCCACAGGTTCTGGGCAGCCCCAGCATTTT. Translation: CASSPTGSGQPQHF.

The CDR3 DNA follows: TGTGCCAGCAGTCTGAATAGCCTCAATGAGCAGTTCTTC. Protein: CASSLNSLNEQFF. The chain combines TRBV6-2 or TRBV6-3 with TRBJ2-1; D is ambiguous. V was pared by 5 bases and J by 6 bases, with 11 bases between. Germline V gene data show CDR1 as MNHEY and CDR2 as SVGEGT. The length of the CDR3 is 13 residues.

In this sample, this clone turned up once. This sequence joins TRBV25-1 and TRBJ2-7, with D possibly being TRBD2 (6 bases). The germline V gene encodes CDR1 MGHDK and CDR2 SYGVNS. CDR3 size: 15 residues. V was trimmed by 6 bases and J by 1 base, leaving 16 bases between them. The CDR3: CASRAGWEASYEQYF. In nucleotides, the CDR3 is TGTGCCAGCAGGGCCGGGTGGGAGGCATCCTACGAGCAGTACTTC.

The genes are TRBV9 and TRBJ2-1; D is possibly TRBD2 (6 bases). CDR3 length: 14 residues. Trimming left V 3 bases short and J 7 bases short, with 14 bases between. The V gene's germline CDR1 is SGDLS and CDR2 YYNGEE. CDR3 residues: CASSASGLSNEQFF. CDR3 nucleotides: TGTGCCAGCAGCGCTTCGGGACTCTCAAATGAGCAGTTCTTC.

V is TRBV7-9 and J is TRBJ2-7; 14 bases are a match to TRBD2. Germline values: CDR1 SEHNR, CDR2 FQNEAQ (reference sequence). The V segment lost 1 base and the J segment 1 base; nucleotides outside the gene matches: 3. The length of the CDR3 is 17 residues. The CDR3 loop is CASSLGGTSGSSYEQYF. The CDR3 DNA reads TGTGCCAGCAGCTTAGGGGGGACTAGCGGGAGTTCCTACGAGCAGTACTTC.

The chain recombines TRBV30 with TRBJ1-2; D gene ambiguous. This CDR3 comprises 13 residues. From germline, CDR1 is GTSNPN and CDR2 SVGIG (reference sequence). V gave up 1 base and J gave up 8 bases, with 14 bases separating them. The CDR3, as DNA: TGTGCCTGGAGTGGAGGGAGGGAACAAGGCTACACCTTC. It translates to CAWSGGREQGYTF. Complete variable domain (other parts from reference TRBV30 and TRBJ1-2): SQTIHQWPATLVQPVGSPLSLECTVEGTSNPNLYWYRQAAGRGLQLLFYSVGIGQISSEVPQNLSASRPQDRQFILSSKKLLLSDSGFYLCAWSGGREQGYTFGSGTRLTVV.

The chain joins TRBV9 to TRBJ2-3, with TRBD2 as a possible D gene (5 bases). Germline V gene data show CDR1 as SGDLS and CDR2 as YYNGEE. This CDR3 has 16 amino acids. The V end was cut by 4 bases, the J end by 2 bases, with 17 bases between. The CDR3 region is CASSPRGDPNTDTQYF. As DNA, the CDR3 is TGTGCCAGCAGCCCCCGGGGTGACCCCAACACAGATACGCAGTATTTT.

The chain joins TRBV15 to TRBJ2-1, with D perhaps matching TRBD2 (6 bases). The CDR3 is 17 amino acids. Deletions cut 0 bases from V and 5 bases from J, with 17 bases between. Germline loops: CDR1 LNHNV, CDR2 YYDKDF (reference sequence). CDR3 loop: CATSRDAWGGGDNEQFF. The CDR3 DNA reads TGTGCCACCAGCAGAGATGCGTGGGGCGGAGGGGACAATGAGCAGTTCTTC.

J is TRBJ1-2 and V is TRBV5-5; 7 bases fit TRBD1. This CDR3 has 15 amino acids. CDR1 and CDR2 from the germline V gene are SGHKS and YYEKEE (reference sequence). J lost 4 bases, V lost 4 bases, and 10 bases had no gene match. CDR3 coding DNA: TGTGCCAGCAGCCGGACTGGACAGGAACCCTATGGCTACACCTTC. Amino acids: CASSRTGQEPYGYTF.

The V gene is TRBV5-5, the J gene TRBJ2-7, with D uncertain. V was shortened by 3 bases and J by 3 bases, with 13 bases between the two germline ends. This CDR3 spans 14 amino acids. Germline V gene sequence: CDR1 SGHKS, CDR2 YYEKEE (reference sequence). CDR3 protein: CASSSSPGSYEQYF. DNA for the CDR3: TGTGCCAGCAGCTCGAGCCCGGGTAGCTACGAGCAGTACTTC.

The J gene is TRBJ2-3, the V gene TRBV29-1; 9 bases align to TRBD2. V was pared by 4 bases and J by 6 bases, with 2 bases of the junction left unmatched. Germline CDR1 is SQVTM and CDR2 is ANQGSEA. The CDR3 spans 12 residues. As DNA, the CDR3 is TGCAGCGTTGGGCTAGCGGGGGATACGCAGTATTTT. This codes for CSVGLAGDTQYF.